Presented here are 19 T cell receptor beta chains from one specimen sequenced in a study of yellow fever vaccine responses in identical twins. TCRdb analysed the RT-PCR reads with MiXCR anew, one entry per CDR3 protein. The table shows approximately 2,500 distinct CDR3 sequences, with 85% to 90% occurring only once. This specimen consisted of T cells from blood (PBMCs), unsorted or a sorted subset (not recorded which), obtained before or after yellow fever vaccination (not recorded which). All receptors derive from a woman younger than 30 who received the yellow fever vaccine.

The genes are TRBV11-3 and TRBJ2-1; 8 bases are shared with TRBD2. The CDR3 is 17 amino acids. The J segment lost 10 bases and the V segment lost 1 base, leaving 15 bases of the junction unmatched. The germline V gene encodes CDR1 SGHNT and CDR2 YENEEA. The CDR3 reads CASSLGRFSSGGREQFF. CDR3 nucleotide sequence: TGTGCCAGCAGCTTAGGCAGATTTTCCAGCGGGGGTCGGGAGCAGTTCTTC. The whole variable domain, filled in from reference TRBV11-3 and TRBJ2-1, reads EAGVVQSPRYKIIEKKQPVAFWCNPISGHNTLYWYLQNLGQGPELLIRYENEEAVDDSQLPKDRFSAERLKGVDSTLKIQPAELGDSAVYLCASSLGRFSSGGREQFFGPGTRLTVL.

This chain joins TRBV6-1 and TRBJ2-2, with a possible D match to TRBD2 (6 bases). The ends were cut back, 3 bases at V and 0 bases at J, with 11 bases in the middle. Per germline, CDR1 MNHNS and CDR2 SASEGT. The CDR3 sequence is 16 residues long. The CDR3 DNA sequence: TGTGCCAGCAGTGAGGGATGGGAGGCGAACACCGGGGAGCTGTTTTTT. Translated, it gives CASSEGWEANTGELFF.

The chain recombines TRBV10-3 with TRBJ2-7; TRBD2 might be the D (5 bases). CDR1 and CDR2 from the germline V gene are ENHRY and SYGVKD. The CDR3 has 13 residues. The germline V and J ends were trimmed by 7 bases and 5 bases, with 15 bases remaining between them. CDR3 nucleotides: TGTGCCATCAACGGCGGGCGTGTCGACGAGCAGTACTTC. Its translation: CAINGGRVDEQYF.

J is TRBJ2-7 and V is TRBV4-3; D gene ambiguous. CDR3 length: 14 residues. Germline CDR1 is LGHNA and CDR2 is YSLEER. The V and J ends lost 3 bases and 4 bases respectively, with 13 bases between them. The CDR3 sequence is CASSHELGLYEQYF. The CDR3, as DNA: TGCGCCAGCAGCCACGAACTCGGGTTATACGAGCAGTACTTC.

The chain carries TRBV27 and TRBJ2-1; D uncertain. Germline V gene lookup returns CDR1 MNHEY and CDR2 SMNVEV (reference sequence). Trimming cost V 7 bases and J 5 bases, with 12 bases left between them. The CDR3 covers 13 residues. The CDR3 nucleotides read TGTGCCAGCACCAAAAACCTCCACAATGAGCAGTTCTTC. Translated: CASTKNLHNEQFF.

The CDR3 coding sequence is TGTGCCAGCAGCGCCGGAGGGCCGAAGTGGCCCCAGCATTTT. As protein: CASSAGGPKWPQHF. The chain carries TRBV12-3 or TRBV12-4 and TRBJ1-5; D is unresolved. The CDR3 spans 14 residues. V lost 6 bases and J 9 bases, leaving 18 bases between the germline ends.

The chain has TRBV10-1 and TRBJ1-5; D is unresolved. The CDR3 consists of 14 residues. Trimming cost V 3 bases and J 6 bases, with 12 bases left between them. Germline loops: CDR1 WNHNN, CDR2 SYGVQD (reference sequence). This CDR3 is CASSETKIGQPQHF. Written as DNA, the CDR3 is TGCGCCAGCAGTGAAACCAAAATTGGTCAGCCCCAGCATTTT.

The chain uses TRBV11-3 and TRBJ2-7, with 7 bases that match TRBD1. The CDR3 runs 14 residues. Germline loops: CDR1 SGHNT, CDR2 YENEEA. V lost 4 bases and J lost 3; bases outside the gene matches: 6. The CDR3 coding sequence is TGTGCCAGCAGCTCCCGGGACAGAATCTACGAGCAGTACTTC. Translation gives CASSSRDRIYEQYF.

CDR3 nucleotide sequence: TGCGCCAGCAGCCCAATTGAGAATTCACCCCTCCACTTT. Translated: CASSPIENSPLHF. The chain uses TRBV4-1 and TRBJ1-6; no firm D call. There are 13 residues in the CDR3. V gave up 4 bases and J gave up 7 bases, with 8 bases separating them. CDR1 is MGHRA and CDR2 is YSYEKL in the germline V gene.

The V and J genes are TRBV10-3 and TRBJ2-7; 7 positions agree with TRBD1. V shed 3 bases and J 5 bases; nucleotides not matched to a gene: 10. This CDR3 spans 15 amino acids. Germline CDR1 is ENHRY and CDR2 is SYGVKD. CDR3 loop: CAISEMGQTGDEQYF. The CDR3 coding sequence is TGTGCCATCAGTGAAATGGGACAGACGGGCGACGAGCAGTACTTC.

This rearrangement joins TRBV12-3 or TRBV12-4 to TRBJ1-2, with TRBD1 identical over 10 bases. Losses at the gene ends were 7 bases for V and 7 bases for J; bases not matched to a gene: 15. The CDR3 loop spans 16 amino acids. This chain's CDR3 is CASTSWGTGVLGGYTF. CDR3 coding DNA: TGTGCCAGCACCAGCTGGGGGACAGGGGTTCTCGGTGGCTACACCTTC.

The chain employs TRBV10-3 and TRBJ2-7, with TRBD1 matching 9 bases. Germline V gene lookup returns CDR1 ENHRY and CDR2 SYGVKD. The J segment lost 4 bases and the V segment lost 6 bases, leaving 13 bases of the junction unmatched. The CDR3 runs to 16 residues. The CDR3 loop is CAISDLDGTGPYEQYF. CDR3 nucleotide sequence: TGTGCCATCAGCGACCTAGATGGGACAGGGCCTTACGAGCAGTACTTC.

This sequence joins TRBV6-5 and TRBJ2-1; D perhaps matches TRBD2 (5 bases). This CDR3 is built from 15 residues. V lost 2 bases, J lost 8 bases, and 16 bases lay in between. Germline V gene data show CDR1 as MNHEY and CDR2 as SVGAGI. DNA of the CDR3: TGTGCCAGCAGTTACCTACCCACTAGTGTTGATGAGCAGTTCTTC. Its protein product is CASSYLPTSVDEQFF.

This chain connects TRBV29-1 to TRBJ2-1; 8 nucleotides align to TRBD1. J was trimmed by 9 bases and V by 6 bases; bases with no gene match: 10. The germline V gene has CDR1 SQVTM and CDR2 ANQGSEA. The CDR3 spans 13 residues. In nucleotides, the CDR3 is TGCAGCGTCAACTACAGGGGGACAACTGAGCAGTTCTTC. Its protein product is CSVNYRGTTEQFF.

The chain links TRBV4-3 to TRBJ2-1; 7 nucleotides match TRBD2. The length of the CDR3 is 14 residues. Per germline, CDR1 LGHNA and CDR2 YSLEER. The V gene end was trimmed by 3 bases and the J gene end by 8 bases; junction bases not matched to a gene: 7. The CDR3 spells CASSQGGTADEQFF. DNA for the CDR3: TGCGCCAGCAGCCAGGGGGGGACGGCCGATGAGCAGTTCTTC.

This clonotype was seen only once. V usage is TRBV23-1 and J usage is TRBJ1-1, with TRBD1 identical over 7 bases. TRBV23-1 is given ORF status, its function remaining uncertain. Trimming cost V 0 bases and J 2 bases; bases outside gene matches: 6. CDR3 size: 16 residues. The CDR3 region has the DNA TGCGCCAGCAGTCAATCGTCGGACAGGAATAACACTGAAGCTTTCTTT. It is translated as CASSQSSDRNNTEAFF.

The chain uses TRBV7-2 and TRBJ1-5, with 10 bases identical to TRBD1. Germline values: CDR1 SGHTA, CDR2 FQGNSA. With V trimmed by 3 bases and J by 5 bases, 1 base remained unmatched. The CDR3 is 14 amino acids. The CDR3, as DNA: TGTGCCAGCAGCTTGGACAGGGGGTATCAGCCCCAGCATTTT. This sequence encodes CASSLDRGYQPQHF.

This clonotype was seen just once. The genes are TRBV6-1 and TRBJ1-5; 9 nucleotides match TRBD1. Germline trimming cut 6 bases from V and 7 bases from J; bases unmatched to any gene: 13. The CDR3 contains 16 residues. Germline-derived CDR1 and CDR2 are MNHNS and SASEGT. The CDR3 DNA is TGTGCCAGCAGAAGTCTTGGGGGACAGGGAATACAGCCCCAGCATTTT. It specifies CASRSLGGQGIQPQHF.

V usage is TRBV11-2 and J usage is TRBJ2-3; tentative D call: TRBD1 (5 bases). V was shortened by 1 base and J by 4 bases, with 12 bases between the two germline ends. Germline V gene sequence: CDR1 SGHAT, CDR2 FQNNGV. This CDR3 contains 15 residues. Here the CDR3 reads CASSLGGLRADTQYF. The DNA for the CDR3 is TGTGCCAGCAGCTTAGGGGGCCTTAGGGCAGATACGCAGTATTTT.